Presented here are 26 T cell receptor beta chains from one specimen sequenced in a study of quantifying T cell responses using KT2 cells. On the study more broadly: cDNA was made from DNase-treated RNA using alpha and beta constant primers.

An oligo carrying a UMI was ligated to the cDNA 3' end. The first PCR ran 4 to 5 cycles with an equimolar RC1.1 and RC1.2 beta primer mix. TCRdb reanalysed the UMI-ligation and nested PCR reads using MiXCR and keeps one entry per CDR3 protein. The data hold roughly 50,000 distinct CDR3 sequences, with 12% observed a single time. The sequencing sample was made of PBMCs spiked with cells of the T cell clone KT2. The receptor set was obtained from a human donor.

The chain carries TRBV5-1 and TRBJ2-5, with D unresolved. The germline V gene has CDR1 SGHRS and CDR2 YFSETQ. The CDR3 is 12 amino acids. Trimming stripped 4 bases from V and 5 bases from J, with 9 bases between. The CDR3 reads CASSPDLETQYF. CDR3 coding DNA: TGCGCCAGCAGCCCCGACCTTGAGACCCAGTACTTC.

V gene TRBV5-1 combines with J gene TRBJ2-2; D remains unclear. V lost 5 bases and J 7 bases, leaving 3 bases between the germline ends. The germline V gene encodes CDR1 SGHRS and CDR2 YFSETQ. This CDR3 has 10 residues. The CDR3 region has the DNA TGCGCCAGCAGGGGCGGGGAGCTGTTTTTT. It is translated as CASRGGELFF.

In this sample, this clonotype turned up a few times. CDR3 in amino acids: CASSHNTEAFF. In DNA form, the CDR3 reads TGTGCCAGCAGCCATAACACTGAAGCTTTCTTT. J is TRBJ1-1 and V is TRBV7-2; D unresolved. Trimming cost V 5 bases and J 2 bases, with 3 bases left between them. This CDR3 has 11 residues. Germline CDR1 reads SGHTA; CDR2 reads FQGNSA.

This clonotype was seen only a few times. As DNA, the CDR3 is TGTGCCAGCAGCCTCCCGCCAAAAGAGACCCAGTACTTC. Amino acids: CASSLPPKETQYF. The chain recombines TRBV7-9 with TRBJ2-5; D gene unclear. Per the germline V gene, CDR1 is SEHNR and CDR2 is FQNEAQ (reference sequence). Trimming cost V 5 bases and J 3 bases, with 10 bases left between them. The CDR3 runs to 13 residues.

J is TRBJ2-7 and V is TRBV2; 8 bases line up with TRBD1. The CDR3 consists of 15 residues. Unmatched junction bases numbered 9, after V lost 7 bases and J lost 1 base. Germline V CDR1 and CDR2: SNHLY, FYNNEI. The DNA for the CDR3 is TGTGCCAGCAAAGTTTTCAGGGGGCCGTCCTACGAGCAGTACTTC. Translating gives CASKVFRGPSYEQYF.

This clonotype has a count of ten or more. This sequence joins TRBV5-1 and TRBJ1-2; D not certain. Germline CDR1 and CDR2: SGHRS and YFSETQ. V was pared by 1 base and J by 8 bases, with 15 bases between. The CDR3 extends over 14 amino acids. The CDR3 here is CASSLSSVAGGYTF. The DNA for the CDR3 is TGCGCCAGCAGCTTGTCTTCCGTGGCGGGAGGCTACACCTTC.

The V call is TRBV7-2, the J call TRBJ2-5; D remains unclear. Trimming pared 5 bases from V and 4 bases from J, leaving 11 bases between. Germline V gene lookup returns CDR1 SGHTA and CDR2 FQGNSA. The length of the CDR3 is 13 residues. CDR3 sequence: CASSTTKGETQYF. The CDR3 coding sequence is TGTGCCAGCAGCACAACTAAGGGAGAGACCCAGTACTTC.

This clonotype was observed many times. The rearrangement joins TRBV24-1 to TRBJ2-3; no reliable D call. The CDR3 consists of 13 residues. Between the trimmed V and J ends, which lost 5 bases and 2 bases, there was a span of 7 bases. CDR1 is KGHDR and CDR2 is SFDVKD in the germline V gene. The CDR3 coding sequence is TGTGCCACCAGTGGTCTCCACACAGATACGCAGTATTTT. Amino acid sequence: CATSGLHTDTQYF.

The chain is built from TRBV30 and TRBJ1-1; D is uncertain. V was shortened by 0 bases and J by 10 bases, with 12 bases between the two germline ends. Looked up from germline, CDR1 is GTSNPN and CDR2 is SVGIG (reference sequence). The CDR3 spans 12 residues. This CDR3 is CAWSVVGRVAFF. CDR3 coding DNA: TGTGCCTGGAGTGTAGTGGGTAGGGTAGCTTTCTTT.

This clonotype was observed a few times. The chain uses TRBV7-9 and TRBJ2-1, with 7 bases matching TRBD2. Germline CDR1 and CDR2: SEHNR and FQNEAQ (reference sequence). The CDR3 is made up of 14 amino acids. The junction had 15 bases not matched to a gene; V was cut back by 10 bases and J by 9 bases. CDR3 nucleotide sequence: TGTGCCAACCCACCTTGGGGCGGGAGAATTGAGCAGTTCTTC. It translates to CANPPWGGRIEQFF.

This clonotype is labeled medium-sized. V is TRBV12-3 or TRBV12-4 and J is TRBJ2-2; D remains ambiguous. The CDR3 covers 13 residues. Deletions cut 8 bases from V and 3 bases from J, with 10 bases between. The CDR3 region is CASGRVHTGELFF. CDR3 sequence (DNA): TGTGCCAGCGGACGGGTTCACACCGGGGAGCTGTTTTTT.

This clonotype was seen only a few times. CDR3 amino acids: CASSSPGTRGKLFF. DNA for the CDR3: TGTGCCAGCAGTTCACCTGGGACGCGGGGAAAACTGTTTTTT. V is TRBV6-5 and J is TRBJ1-4; the D gene is possibly TRBD1 (5 bases). V gave up 4 bases and J gave up 10 bases, with 16 bases separating them. This CDR3 contains 14 residues. Germline V gene lookup returns CDR1 MNHEY and CDR2 SVGAGI.

This clonotype came up a few times. This chain links TRBV2 with TRBJ1-1; unclear D gene. The V gene lost 11 bases and the J gene lost 2 bases, with 6 bases spanning the gap. The CDR3 is 10 residues long. The germline CDR1 and CDR2 sequences are SNHLY and FYNNEI. The CDR3, as DNA: TGTGCCCACATAAACACTGAAGCTTTCTTT. Its protein product is CAHINTEAFF.

A few counts support this clonotype. The chain combines TRBV7-9 with TRBJ2-7; D gene ambiguous. V gave up 1 base and J gave up 4 bases, with 5 bases separating them. Germline-derived CDR1 and CDR2 are SEHNR and FQNEAQ (reference sequence). CDR3 length: 12 amino acids. CDR3 residues: CASSLGAYEQYF. CDR3 DNA sequence: TGTGCCAGCAGCTTAGGTGCGTACGAGCAGTACTTC.

This clonotype has only a few counts. This rearrangement joins TRBV4-3 to TRBJ2-1; D not resolved. The germline gives CDR1 LGHNA, CDR2 YSLEER. This CDR3 contains 14 residues. Trimming stripped 1 base from V and 3 bases from J, with 7 bases between. Here the CDR3 reads CASSQGHNYNEQFF. In DNA, the CDR3 is TGCGCCAGCAGCCAAGGACACAACTACAATGAGCAGTTCTTC.

The chain carries TRBV7-9 and TRBJ2-3, with D uncertain. Between the trimmed V and J ends, which lost 5 bases and 5 bases, there was a span of 8 bases. The CDR3 runs to 12 residues. Germline CDR1 is SEHNR and CDR2 is FQNEAQ (reference sequence). As DNA, the CDR3 is TGTGCCAGCAGCACCCTTGTAGATACGCAGTATTTT. It codes for CASSTLVDTQYF.

The rearrangement uses TRBV5-1 and TRBJ2-1, with TRBD2 matching 11 bases. With V trimmed by 0 bases and J by 4 bases, 3 bases remained unmatched. Germline V CDR1 and CDR2: SGHRS, YFSETQ. CDR3 size: 16 residues. The CDR3 loop reads CASSLELAGGYNEQFF. DNA for the CDR3: TGCGCCAGCAGCTTGGAGTTAGCGGGGGGGTACAATGAGCAGTTCTTC.

V usage is TRBV7-9 and J usage is TRBJ1-4, with TRBD1 as a possible D gene (5 bases). This CDR3 region has 14 residues. CDR1 is SEHNR and CDR2 is FQNEAQ in the germline V gene (reference sequence). V lost 1 base and J lost 8, with 11 bases in between. DNA of the CDR3: TGTGCCAGCAGCTTAGAGGTCACAGGCGAAAAACTGTTTTTT. This encodes CASSLEVTGEKLFF.

This clonotype was detected only a few times. V gene TRBV28 combines with J gene TRBJ2-4; a weak D match, TRBD1 (5 bases). Germline V gene sequence: CDR1 MDHEN, CDR2 SYDVKM. V lost 5 bases and J 15 bases, leaving 17 bases between the germline ends. The CDR3 is 12 amino acids. The CDR3 loop reads CASSPGNSLPYF. In nucleotides, the CDR3 is TGTGCCAGCAGTCCAGGGAATAGCTTGCCGTACTTC. Variable domain in full (rest from reference TRBV28 and TRBJ2-4): DVKVTQSSRYLVKRTGEKVFLECVQDMDHENMFWYRQDPGLGLRLIYFSYDVKMKEKGDIPEGYSVSREKKERFSLILESASTNQTSMYLCASSPGNSLPYFGAGTRLSVL.

This clonotype has a count of ten or more. The CDR3 coding sequence is TGCAGTGCTAGATGGGACTACGAGCAGTACTTC. It specifies CSARWDYEQYF. V and J are TRBV20-1 and TRBJ2-7, with no clear D. The CDR3 has 11 amino acids. Trimming took 2 bases from V and 3 from J, leaving 5 bases between them. The V gene's germline CDR1 is DFQATT and CDR2 SNEGSKA (reference sequence).

The chain links TRBV4-1 to TRBJ2-1; weak D call: TRBD1 (5 bases). V was trimmed by 3 bases and J by 0 bases, leaving 12 bases between them. From germline, CDR1 is MGHRA and CDR2 YSYEKL. This CDR3 comprises 16 residues. CDR3 sequence (DNA): TGCGCCAGCAGCCAGAAGGAACAGGTCTCCTACAATGAGCAGTTCTTC. It translates to CASSQKEQVSYNEQFF.

The chain couples TRBV10-3 to TRBJ2-5, with 7 bases lining up with TRBD2. CDR1 is ENHRY and CDR2 is SYGVKD in the germline V gene. This CDR3 comprises 13 residues. The V gene end was trimmed by 6 bases and the J gene end by 5 bases; junction bases not matched to a gene: 6. The CDR3 region is CAISVTSRETQYF. The CDR3 region has the DNA TGTGCCATCAGCGTGACTAGCCGGGAGACCCAGTACTTC.

This clonotype was recorded a few times. J is TRBJ1-3 and V is TRBV7-6; TRBD1 matches 7 bases. Germline V gene data show CDR1 as SGHVS and CDR2 as FNYEAQ. The V segment lost 4 bases and the J segment 0 bases; nucleotides outside the gene matches: 6. This CDR3 is 16 amino acids long. The CDR3 is CASSSGQHISGNTIYF. Written as DNA, the CDR3 is TGTGCCAGCAGCTCGGGACAGCATATCTCTGGAAACACCATATATTTT.

V usage is TRBV7-2 and J usage is TRBJ2-1; 7 bases agree with TRBD1. Germline V gene lookup returns CDR1 SGHTA and CDR2 FQGNSA. V shed 4 bases and J 4 bases; nucleotides not matched to a gene: 10. The CDR3 length is 16 residues. For the CDR3, the DNA is TGTGCCAGCAGCTCGCGGACAGGCGCCTTATACAATGAGCAGTTCTTC. Protein product: CASSSRTGALYNEQFF.

The chain carries TRBV4-1 and TRBJ1-5; D ambiguous. The germline gives CDR1 MGHRA, CDR2 YSYEKL. V lost 5 bases and J lost 1, with 12 bases in between. CDR3 length: 15 residues. Written as DNA, the CDR3 is TGCGCCAGCAGCGAACGGCCGGGGAGCAATCAGCCCCAGCATTTT. It encodes CASSERPGSNQPQHF.

This clonotype came up many times. The chain has TRBV2 and TRBJ1-5; the D gene is possibly TRBD1 (5 bases). The germline gives CDR1 SNHLY, CDR2 FYNNEI. This CDR3 is built from 13 residues. V was pared by 8 bases and J by 1 base, with 9 bases between. The DNA of the CDR3 is TGTGCCAGCCACCGGGACAGCAATCAGCCCCAGCATTTT. Its protein product is CASHRDSNQPQHF.